The 21 T cell receptor beta chains listed next were all sequenced from one sample in a study of beta chain features in type 1 diabetes. Study-wide points: Among patients with Type 1 diabetes, TCRB CDR3s were moderately but significantly shorter in every one of the four CD4+ subsets.

Sequenced material consisted of expressed TCRB transcripts (all of the isolated RNA was reverse transcribed). Assay used: immunoSEQ multiplex PCR; TCRdb lists only in-frame clones, some missing. The table lists about 160,000 clones, approximately 8.1% of them singletons. For these receptors, no antigen is known. Sequenced sample: central memory CD4+ T cells from blood. The receptor set was obtained from a man younger than 35 with type 1 diabetes.

In its sample, this clone was seen a few times. The chain employs TRBV18 and TRBJ2-3; 8 bases fit TRBD1. The V segment lost 3 bases and the J segment 2 bases; nucleotides outside the gene matches: 7. The CDR3 is 16 amino acids. Germline CDR1 reads KGHSH; CDR2 reads LQKENI. The CDR3 region is CASSPRQGSFTDTQYF. The CDR3 DNA is TGTGCCAGCTCACCCCGACAGGGGTCCTTCACAGATACGCAGTATTTT. The whole variable domain, filled in from reference TRBV18 and TRBJ2-3, reads NAGVMQNPRHLVRRRGQEARLRCSPMKGHSHVYWYRQLPEEGLKFMVYLQKENIIDESGMPKERFSAEFPKEGPSILRIQQVVRGDSAAYFCASSPRQGSFTDTQYFGPGTRLTVL.

The chain recombines TRBV6-6 with TRBJ2-2; 9 bases match TRBD1. The junction had 6 bases not matched to a gene; V was cut back by 6 bases and J by 1 base. The CDR3 spans 16 residues. CDR1 is MNHNY, CDR2 SVGAGI, per germline (reference sequence). Here the CDR3 reads CASRRGQGRNTGELFF. The CDR3 coding sequence is TGTGCCAGCAGGCGAGGACAGGGGCGGAACACCGGGGAGCTGTTTTTT.

This clone occurred a few times. This chain uses TRBV28 with TRBJ2-1, with a tentative D call TRBD1 (6 bases). The V gene's germline CDR1 is MDHEN and CDR2 SYDVKM. CDR3 length equals 14 residues. V shed 3 bases and J shed 6 bases, with 12 bases lying between them. The CDR3 sequence: CASSLMGTSNEQFF. CDR3 bases: TGTGCCAGCAGTTTGATGGGGACATCCAATGAGCAGTTCTTC.

This clone came up a few times. The chain links TRBV9 to TRBJ1-2; tentative D call: TRBD1 (6 bases). V was shortened by 4 bases and J by 2 bases, with 15 bases between the two germline ends. The length of the CDR3 is 15 residues. Germline lookup yields CDR1 SGDLS and CDR2 YYNGEE. CDR3 protein: CASSPFTGGNYGYTF. The CDR3, as DNA: TGTGCCAGCAGCCCATTCACGGGGGGCAACTATGGCTACACCTTC.

V and J are TRBV29-1 and TRBJ2-5, with 9 bases identical to TRBD1. V lost 4 bases, J lost 4 bases, and 10 bases stayed unmatched. CDR3 size: 15 residues. Per the germline V gene, CDR1 is SQVTM and CDR2 is ANQGSEA. In nucleotides, the CDR3 is TGCAGCGTTGCAAGGACAGGGGTGGATGGAGAGACCCAGTACTTC. Amino acid sequence: CSVARTGVDGETQYF.

V and J are TRBV4-3 and TRBJ2-1; 11 nucleotides match TRBD2. Germline lookup yields CDR1 LGHNA and CDR2 YSLEER. V gave up 0 bases and J gave up 0 bases; unmatched junction bases: 4. There are 18 residues in the CDR3. The CDR3 loop is CASSQESSGGSSYNEQFF. The DNA for the CDR3 is TGCGCCAGCAGCCAAGAGTCTAGCGGGGGGAGCTCCTACAATGAGCAGTTCTTC.

The chain couples TRBV7-2 to TRBJ2-2; D is possibly TRBD1 (5 bases). The CDR3 spans 15 residues. V lost 0 bases and J lost 6, with 11 bases in between. Germline V gene sequence: CDR1 SGHTA, CDR2 FQGNSA. The CDR3 DNA sequence: TGTGCCAGCAGCTTAGCGCAGGGCCGTCCCGGGGAGCTGTTTTTT. It specifies CASSLAQGRPGELFF.

This chain connects TRBV5-1 to TRBJ2-4, with 8 bases identical to TRBD2. The CDR3 runs 16 residues. Germline-derived CDR1 and CDR2 are SGHRS and YFSETQ. Trimming at V came to 0 bases and at J to 0 bases, leaving 2 bases not matched to a gene. CDR3 region: CASSLVAGLAKNIQYF. The CDR3 DNA is TGCGCCAGCAGCTTGGTAGCGGGACTAGCCAAAAACATTCAGTACTTC.

This clone was detected only a few times. The CDR3 DNA reads TGTGCCAGCAGTCAAGGGCGGTTCCAGCCCCAGCATTTT. Translation gives CASSQGRFQPQHF. The V call is TRBV6-1, the J call TRBJ1-5; D remains unclear. The CDR3 runs 13 residues. The germline V and J ends were trimmed by 5 bases and 7 bases, with 12 bases remaining between them. Germline loops: CDR1 MNHNS, CDR2 SASEGT.

This clone appeared a few times. The V and J genes are TRBV13 and TRBJ2-7; a possible D gene is TRBD1 (6 bases). The CDR3 spans 16 residues. V was pared by 5 bases and J by 0 bases, with 17 bases between. Germline V gene sequence: CDR1 PRHDT, CDR2 FYEKMQ (reference sequence). The CDR3 loop is CASSMAGGQTSYEQYF. The CDR3 DNA reads as TGTGCCAGCAGCATGGCGGGCGGACAGACCTCCTACGAGCAGTACTTC.

This clone was found a few times. This chain connects TRBV1 to TRBJ2-7; the table calls TRBD2, which could not be checked here. TRBV1 is a known pseudogene. This CDR3 contains 9 residues. The CDR3 DNA is TGCACCTACTCCTACGAGCAGTACTTC. This codes for CTYSYEQYF.

This clone was counted between two and nine times. This sequence joins TRBV7-2 and TRBJ1-2; D is unresolved. The germline CDR1 and CDR2 sequences are SGHTA and FQGNSA. With 1 base removed from V and 5 bases from J, the gap between germline ends came to 14 bases. The CDR3 consists of 15 residues. CDR3: CASSLGVGKRYGYTF. The CDR3 nucleotides are TGTGCCAGCAGCTTAGGGGTAGGGAAGCGGTATGGCTACACCTTC. The full variable domain, its missing parts supplied by reference TRBV7-2 and TRBJ1-2, is GAGVSQSPSNKVTEKGKDVELRCDPISGHTALYWYRQSLGQGLEFLIYFQGNSAPDKSGLPSDRFSAERTGGSVSTLTIQRTQQEDSAVYLCASSLGVGKRYGYTFGSGTRLTVV.

This clone has just a few counts. This chain connects TRBV4-1 to TRBJ2-1; 7 bases line up with TRBD2. The length of the CDR3 is 13 residues. V lost 1 base, J lost 10 bases, and 4 bases stayed unmatched. The germline V gene has CDR1 MGHRA and CDR2 YSYEKL. For the CDR3, the DNA is TGCGCCAGCAGCCAAGTCCCAGCGGGAGAGCAGTTCTTC. This gives the protein CASSQVPAGEQFF.

The chain employs TRBV28 and TRBJ2-1; perhaps TRBD1 as D (6 bases). The CDR3 loop spans 13 amino acids. Trimming left V 4 bases short and J 5 bases short, with 9 bases between. Germline lookup yields CDR1 MDHEN and CDR2 SYDVKM. The CDR3 sequence is CASSSGQNNEQFF. DNA for the CDR3: TGTGCCAGCAGTTCGGGACAAAACAATGAGCAGTTCTTC.

The chain recombines TRBV7-2 with TRBJ2-3; a weak D match, TRBD1 (5 bases). V lost 5 bases to trimming and J lost 5 bases, with 8 bases between them. This CDR3 is 12 amino acids long. CDR1 SGHTA and CDR2 FQGNSA come from the germline V gene. CDR3 loop: CASSQGVDTQYF. For the CDR3, the DNA is TGTGCCAGCAGCCAAGGGGTAGATACGCAGTATTTT.

The V gene is TRBV14, the J gene TRBJ1-3; weak D call: TRBD1 (6 bases). Germline-derived CDR1 and CDR2 are SGHDN and FVKESK. The CDR3 totals 18 residues. V was trimmed by 3 bases and J by 0 bases, leaving 18 bases between them. The CDR3 protein is CASSQDRDTSLSGNTIYF. The CDR3 DNA follows: TGTGCCAGCAGCCAGGATCGGGACACCTCCCTCTCTGGAAACACCATATATTTT.

This clone has a handful of counts. The chain has TRBV7-9 and TRBJ2-1; the match to TRBD2 covers 13 bases. The CDR3 runs 15 residues. Germline loops: CDR1 SEHNR, CDR2 FQNEAQ (reference sequence). The J segment lost 6 bases and the V segment lost 7 bases, leaving 6 bases of the junction unmatched. CDR3 sequence (DNA): TGTGCCAGCATCCTACTAGCGGGAGGGCCCAATGAGCAGTTCTTC. It codes for CASILLAGGPNEQFF.

The chain uses TRBV19 and TRBJ2-4; D perhaps matches TRBD1 (6 bases). CDR1 is LNHDA and CDR2 is SQIVND in the germline V gene (reference sequence). V lost 6 bases and J 3 bases, leaving 15 bases between the germline ends. The CDR3 length is 15 residues. DNA for the CDR3: TGTGCCAGTAGCCAAAACAAGGGGGACAAAAACATTCAGTACTTC. This gives the protein CASSQNKGDKNIQYF.

The rearrangement uses TRBV5-1 and TRBJ2-2; TRBD1 aligns across 8 bases. This CDR3 spans 16 amino acids. J gave up 4 bases and V 0 bases, and 5 bases lay outside the gene matches. The germline V gene encodes CDR1 SGHRS and CDR2 YFSETQ. The DNA for the CDR3 is TGCGCCAGCAGCTTGGTACCAGGGGGCAGCACCGGGGAGCTGTTTTTT. The encoded protein is CASSLVPGGSTGELFF.

This clone was counted a few times. The chain joins TRBV7-9 to TRBJ2-4, with TRBD2 matching 11 bases. This CDR3 is built from 19 residues. Trimming took 5 bases from V and 0 from J; bases not matched to a gene: 12. Germline assignment: CDR1 SEHNR and CDR2 FQNEAQ (reference sequence). The CDR3 nucleotides are TGTGCCAGCAGCCCCTTAGCGGGAGGGCCCTCATTAGCCAAAAACATTCAGTACTTC. This codes for CASSPLAGGPSLAKNIQYF.

The V and J genes are TRBV5-1 and TRBJ2-5, with 8 bases aligning to TRBD1. V gave up 2 bases and J gave up 5 bases; unmatched junction bases: 11. Germline loops: CDR1 SGHRS, CDR2 YFSETQ. CDR3 size: 16 residues. The CDR3 DNA follows: TGCGCCAGCAGCTTAGCACCGACAGGGGCCGGGGAGACCCAGTACTTC. Encoded protein: CASSLAPTGAGETQYF.